This T cell receptor (beta chain) was found in a study of T cells in Graves' hyperthyroidism and ophthalmopathy. This clonotype was picked up a small number of times. This CDR3 has 15 residues. Germline V gene sequence: CDR1 MDHEN, CDR2 SYDVKM. V lost 4 bases to trimming and J lost 4 bases; unmatched junction nucleotides: 6. Using RNA transcripts as the source, TCR beta CDR3 regions were amplified. The HTBI set primed first-round TCR CDR3 RT-PCR. In TCRdb, the multiplex PCR reads were re-called with MiXCR into one record per CDR3 protein. The sample carries 600,000 to 650,000 distinct CDR3 sequences, less than 25% recorded once.

The sequenced sample was blood. The origin of this receptor is a man younger than 40 with Graves' ophthalmopathy. The gene calls are TRBV28 and TRBJ1-4, with 7 bases identical to TRBD1. The CDR3 DNA follows: TGTGCCAGCAGTTCGCGGGGACAGTTTAATGAAAAACTGTTTTTT. The encoded protein is CASSSRGQFNEKLFF.